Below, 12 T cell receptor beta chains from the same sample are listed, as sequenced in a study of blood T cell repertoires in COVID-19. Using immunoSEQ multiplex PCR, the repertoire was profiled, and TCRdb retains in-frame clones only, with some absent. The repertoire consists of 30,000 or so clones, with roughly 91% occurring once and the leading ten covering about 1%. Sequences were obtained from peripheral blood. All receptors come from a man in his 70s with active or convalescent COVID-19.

CDR3 in amino acids: CASSIGGTGGLETQYF. CDR3 nucleotides: TGTGCCAGTAGTATTGGCGGTACAGGGGGGTTAGAGACCCAGTACTTC. The rearrangement joins TRBV19 to TRBJ2-5, with 8 bases lining up with TRBD1. The V segment lost 3 bases and the J segment 4 bases; nucleotides outside the gene matches: 10. This CDR3 comprises 16 residues. Germline V gene lookup returns CDR1 LNHDA and CDR2 SQIVND (reference sequence).

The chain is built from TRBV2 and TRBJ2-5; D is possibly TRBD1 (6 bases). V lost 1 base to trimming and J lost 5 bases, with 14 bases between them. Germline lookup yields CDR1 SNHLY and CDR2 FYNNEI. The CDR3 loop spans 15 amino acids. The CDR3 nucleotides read TGTGCCAGCAGTGAAGAGGGGGTGCCCTCTGAGACCCAGTACTTC. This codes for CASSEEGVPSETQYF.

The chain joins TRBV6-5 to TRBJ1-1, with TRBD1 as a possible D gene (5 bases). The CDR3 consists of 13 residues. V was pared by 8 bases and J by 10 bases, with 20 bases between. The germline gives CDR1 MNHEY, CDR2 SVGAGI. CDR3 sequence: CASGLAGAEGAFF. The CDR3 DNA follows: TGTGCCAGCGGCCTGGCTGGGGCCGAAGGAGCTTTCTTT.

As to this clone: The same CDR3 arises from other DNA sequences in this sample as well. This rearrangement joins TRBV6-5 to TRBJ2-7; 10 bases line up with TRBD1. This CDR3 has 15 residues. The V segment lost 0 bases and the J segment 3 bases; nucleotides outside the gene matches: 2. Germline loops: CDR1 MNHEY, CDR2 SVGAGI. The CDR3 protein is CASSYSGQGIYEQYF. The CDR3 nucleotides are TGTGCCAGCAGTTACTCGGGACAGGGGATCTACGAGCAGTACTTC.

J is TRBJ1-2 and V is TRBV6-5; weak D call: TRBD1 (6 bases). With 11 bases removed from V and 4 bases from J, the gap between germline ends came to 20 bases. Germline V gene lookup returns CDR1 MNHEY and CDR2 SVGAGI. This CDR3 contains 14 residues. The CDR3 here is CAASRDTNSYGYTF. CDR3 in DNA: TGTGCCGCGTCCAGGGACACTAACTCCTATGGCTACACCTTC.

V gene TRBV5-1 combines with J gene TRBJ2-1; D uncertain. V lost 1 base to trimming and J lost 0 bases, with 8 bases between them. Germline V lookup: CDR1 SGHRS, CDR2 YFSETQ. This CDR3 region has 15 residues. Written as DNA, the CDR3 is TGCGCCAGCAGCTTGTTGGCCAGCTCCTACAATGAGCAGTTCTTC. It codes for CASSLLASSYNEQFF.

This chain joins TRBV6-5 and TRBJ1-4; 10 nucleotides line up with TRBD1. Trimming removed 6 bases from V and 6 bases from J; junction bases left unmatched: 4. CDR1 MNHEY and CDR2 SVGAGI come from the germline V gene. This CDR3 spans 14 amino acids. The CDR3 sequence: CASRSGTGDEKLFF. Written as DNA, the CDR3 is TGTGCCAGCAGGAGCGGGACAGGGGATGAAAAACTGTTTTTT.

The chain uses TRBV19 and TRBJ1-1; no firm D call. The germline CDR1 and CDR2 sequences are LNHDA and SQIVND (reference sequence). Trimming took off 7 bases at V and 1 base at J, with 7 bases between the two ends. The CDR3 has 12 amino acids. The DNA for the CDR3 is TGTGCCAGTACCCCAGGGAACACTGAAGCTTTCTTT. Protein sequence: CASTPGNTEAFF.

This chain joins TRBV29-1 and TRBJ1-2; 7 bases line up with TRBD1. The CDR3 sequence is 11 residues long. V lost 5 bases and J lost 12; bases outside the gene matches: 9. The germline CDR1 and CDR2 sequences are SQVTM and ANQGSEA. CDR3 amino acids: CSVRQGPGDTF. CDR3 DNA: TGCAGCGTTCGACAGGGACCAGGAGACACCTTC.

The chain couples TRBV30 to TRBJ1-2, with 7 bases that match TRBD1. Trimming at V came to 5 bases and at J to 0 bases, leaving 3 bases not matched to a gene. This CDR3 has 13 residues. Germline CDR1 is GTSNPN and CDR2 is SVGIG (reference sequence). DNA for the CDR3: TGTGCCTGGGGGGACAGCGCTAACTATGGCTACACCTTC. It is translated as CAWGDSANYGYTF.

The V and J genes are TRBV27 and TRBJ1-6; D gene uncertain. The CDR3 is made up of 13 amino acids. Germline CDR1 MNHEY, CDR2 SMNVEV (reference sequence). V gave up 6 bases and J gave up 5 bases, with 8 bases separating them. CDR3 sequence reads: CASRQFDNSPLHF. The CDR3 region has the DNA TGTGCCAGCAGACAGTTCGATAATTCACCCCTCCACTTT.

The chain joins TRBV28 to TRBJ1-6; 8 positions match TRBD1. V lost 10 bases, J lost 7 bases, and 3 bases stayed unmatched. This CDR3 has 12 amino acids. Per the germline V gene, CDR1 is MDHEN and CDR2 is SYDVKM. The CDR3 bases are TGTGCCACCCGGGACAGGAATTCACCCCTCCACTTT. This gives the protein CATRDRNSPLHF. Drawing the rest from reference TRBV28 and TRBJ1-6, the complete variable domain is DVKVTQSSRYLVKRTGEKVFLECVQDMDHENMFWYRQDPGLGLRLIYFSYDVKMKEKGDIPEGYSVSREKKERFSLILESASTNQTSMYLCATRDRNSPLHFGNGTRLTVT.